The entry below describes one T cell receptor beta chain. Its antigen is unknown. The PCR was carried out with 60 Vbeta primers and 13 Jbeta primers. TCRdb keeps only in-frame clones here, not all; method: immunoSEQ multiplex PCR. The sample includes more than 200,000 clones, about 70% seen only once; the top ten take around 2.6%. The data were taken from a study of cytomegalovirus exposure and HLA in healthy donors. Study-level background: Researchers previously reported finding 117 million unique TCR beta sequences from 150 million to 200 million T cells. A preliminary data release comprised 91 million or so unique TCRs obtained from HLA-typed donors. Overall study findings and caveats: Generally TCR sequences proved uncommon, though certain public TCRs appeared in numerous donors. Later on, an analysis tied under 20,000 TCR beta sequences to HLA alleles at 0.05 false discovery rate.

Germline V gene lookup returns CDR1 SEHNR and CDR2 FQNEAQ (reference sequence). CDR3 length equals 15 residues. The TCR originated in a man aged 35 to 55 in good health and CMV-seropositive. Sample: PBMCs. The gene calls are TRBV7-9 and TRBJ2-5, with 12 bases aligning to TRBD1. The J call may be incorrect, as the DNA end agrees better with TRBJ2-7. CDR3 sequence reads: CASSDTGQGAVEQYF. The DNA of the CDR3 is TGTGCCAGCAGCGATACGGGACAGGGGGCTGTCGAGCAGTACTTC.